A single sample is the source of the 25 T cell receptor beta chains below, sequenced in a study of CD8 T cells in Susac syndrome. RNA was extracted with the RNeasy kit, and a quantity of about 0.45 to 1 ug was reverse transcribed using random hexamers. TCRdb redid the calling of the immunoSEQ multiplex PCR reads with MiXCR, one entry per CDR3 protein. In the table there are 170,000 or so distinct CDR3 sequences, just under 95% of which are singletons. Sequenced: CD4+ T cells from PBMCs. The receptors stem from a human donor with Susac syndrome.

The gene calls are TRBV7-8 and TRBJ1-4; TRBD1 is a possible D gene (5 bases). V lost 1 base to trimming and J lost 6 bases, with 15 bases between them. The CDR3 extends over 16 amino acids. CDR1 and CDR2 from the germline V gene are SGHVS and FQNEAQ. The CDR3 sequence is CASSLGVGQGDEKLFF. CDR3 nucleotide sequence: TGTGCCAGCAGCTTAGGGGTCGGGCAGGGCGATGAAAAACTGTTTTTT.

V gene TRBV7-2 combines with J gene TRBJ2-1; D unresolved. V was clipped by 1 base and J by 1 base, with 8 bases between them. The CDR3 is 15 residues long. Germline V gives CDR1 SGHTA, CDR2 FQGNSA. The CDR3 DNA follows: TGTGCCAGCAGCTTAGTTGTAGGGTCCTACAATGAGCAGTTCTTC. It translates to CASSLVVGSYNEQFF.

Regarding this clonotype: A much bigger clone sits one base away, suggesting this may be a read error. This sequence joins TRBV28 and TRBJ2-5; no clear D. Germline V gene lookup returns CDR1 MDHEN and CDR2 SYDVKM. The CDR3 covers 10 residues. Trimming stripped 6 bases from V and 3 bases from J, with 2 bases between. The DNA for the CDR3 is TGTGCCAGCAGCAAAGAGACCCAGTACTTC. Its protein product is CASSKETQYF.

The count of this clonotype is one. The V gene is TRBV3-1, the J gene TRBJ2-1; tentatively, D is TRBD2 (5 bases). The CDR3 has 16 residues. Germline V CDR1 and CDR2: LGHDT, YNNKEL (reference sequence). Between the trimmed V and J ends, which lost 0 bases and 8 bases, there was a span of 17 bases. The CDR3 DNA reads TGTGCCAGCAGCCAAGAATGGCTAGCCGGAGAGGATGAGCAGTTCTTC. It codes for CASSQEWLAGEDEQFF.

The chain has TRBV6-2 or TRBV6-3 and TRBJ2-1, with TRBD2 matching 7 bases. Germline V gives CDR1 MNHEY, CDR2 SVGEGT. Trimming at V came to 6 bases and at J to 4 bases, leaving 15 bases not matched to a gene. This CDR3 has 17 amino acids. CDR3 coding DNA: TGTGCCAGCAGCAGGCCCCGGGCGGGAGTAGTATACAATGAGCAGTTCTTC. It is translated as CASSRPRAGVVYNEQFF.

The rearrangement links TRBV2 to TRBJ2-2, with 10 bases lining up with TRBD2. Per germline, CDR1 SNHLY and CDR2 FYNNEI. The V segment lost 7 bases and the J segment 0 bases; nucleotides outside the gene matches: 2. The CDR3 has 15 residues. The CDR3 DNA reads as TGTGCCAGCACACTAGCGGGGCCGAACACCGGGGAGCTGTTTTTT. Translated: CASTLAGPNTGELFF.

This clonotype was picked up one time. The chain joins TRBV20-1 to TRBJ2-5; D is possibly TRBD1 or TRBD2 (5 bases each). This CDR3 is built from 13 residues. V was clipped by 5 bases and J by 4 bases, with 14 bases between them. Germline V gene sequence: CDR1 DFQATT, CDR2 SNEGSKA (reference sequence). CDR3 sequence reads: CSAPSAGRETQYF. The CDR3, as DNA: TGCAGTGCTCCCTCGGCAGGGAGAGAGACCCAGTACTTC.

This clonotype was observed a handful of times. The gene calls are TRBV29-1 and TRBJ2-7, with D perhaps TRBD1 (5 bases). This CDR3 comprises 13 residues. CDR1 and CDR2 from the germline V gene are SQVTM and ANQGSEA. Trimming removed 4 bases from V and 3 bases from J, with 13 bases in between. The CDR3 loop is CSVGGLGVYEQYF. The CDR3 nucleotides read TGCAGCGTTGGGGGCTTGGGCGTCTACGAGCAGTACTTC.

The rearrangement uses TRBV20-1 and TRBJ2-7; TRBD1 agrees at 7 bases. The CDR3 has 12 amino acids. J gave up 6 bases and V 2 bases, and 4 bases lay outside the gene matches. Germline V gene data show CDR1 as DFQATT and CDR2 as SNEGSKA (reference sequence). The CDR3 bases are TGCAGTGCTAGACGACAGGGTCCCGAGCAGTACTTC. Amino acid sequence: CSARRQGPEQYF.

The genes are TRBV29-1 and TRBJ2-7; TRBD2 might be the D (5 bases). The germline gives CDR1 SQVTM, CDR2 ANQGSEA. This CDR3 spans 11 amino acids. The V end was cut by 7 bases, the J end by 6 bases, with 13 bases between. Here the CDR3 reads CSALRVSEQYF. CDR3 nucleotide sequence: TGCAGCGCCCTGAGGGTTAGCGAGCAGTACTTC.

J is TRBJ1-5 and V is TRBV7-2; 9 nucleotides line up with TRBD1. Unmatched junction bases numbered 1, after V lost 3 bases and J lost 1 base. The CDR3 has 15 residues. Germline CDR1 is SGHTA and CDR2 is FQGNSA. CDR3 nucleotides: TGTGCCAGCAGCTTGGGACAGGGAAGCAATCAGCCCCAGCATTTT. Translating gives CASSLGQGSNQPQHF.

DNA for the CDR3: TGTGCCAGCAGTTACTCGGGGGGGAGGGATACGCAGTATTTT. Amino acid sequence: CASSYSGGRDTQYF. The V and J genes are TRBV6-6 and TRBJ2-3, with TRBD2 matching over 7 bases. Germline assignment: CDR1 MNHNY and CDR2 SVGAGI (reference sequence). The CDR3 extends over 14 amino acids. Trimming cost V 0 bases and J 6 bases; bases outside gene matches: 3.

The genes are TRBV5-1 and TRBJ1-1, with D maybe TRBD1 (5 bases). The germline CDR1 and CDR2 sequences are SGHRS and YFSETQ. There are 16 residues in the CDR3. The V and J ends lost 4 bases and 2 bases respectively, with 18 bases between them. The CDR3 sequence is CASSPDVRGINTEAFF. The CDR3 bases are TGCGCCAGCAGCCCGGACGTTAGGGGAATAAACACTGAAGCTTTCTTT.

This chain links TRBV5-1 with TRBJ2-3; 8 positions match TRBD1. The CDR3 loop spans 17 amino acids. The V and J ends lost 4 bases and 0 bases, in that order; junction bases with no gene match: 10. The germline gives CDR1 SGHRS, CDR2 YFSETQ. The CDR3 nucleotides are TGCGCCAGCAGCCTGCATACCGGGACAGGTAGCACAGATACGCAGTATTTT. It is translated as CASSLHTGTGSTDTQYF. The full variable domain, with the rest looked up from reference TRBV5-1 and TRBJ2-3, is KAGVTQTPRYLIKTRGQQVTLSCSPISGHRSVSWYQQTPGQGLQFLFEYFSETQRNKGNFPGRFSGRQFSNSRSEMNVSTLELGDSALYLCASSLHTGTGSTDTQYFGPGTRLTVL.

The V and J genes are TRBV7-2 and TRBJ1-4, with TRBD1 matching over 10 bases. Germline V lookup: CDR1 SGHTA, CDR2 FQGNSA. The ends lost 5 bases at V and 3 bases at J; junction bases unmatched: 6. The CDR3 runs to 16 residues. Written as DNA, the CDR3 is TGTGCCAGCAGCCCTCGACAGGGGGCATCTAATGAAAAACTGTTTTTT. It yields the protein CASSPRQGASNEKLFF.

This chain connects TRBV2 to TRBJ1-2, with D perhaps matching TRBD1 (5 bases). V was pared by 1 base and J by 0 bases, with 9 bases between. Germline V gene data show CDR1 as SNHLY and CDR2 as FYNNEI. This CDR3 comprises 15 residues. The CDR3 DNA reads TGTGCCAGCAGTGAAGACAGGTCCTCTAACTATGGCTACACCTTC. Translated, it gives CASSEDRSSNYGYTF.

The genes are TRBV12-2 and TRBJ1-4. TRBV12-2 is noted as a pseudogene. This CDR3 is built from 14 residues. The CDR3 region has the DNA TGTGCAAGTCAGGCGGATTCAACTAATGAAAAACTGTTTTTT. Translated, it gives CASQADSTNEKLFF.

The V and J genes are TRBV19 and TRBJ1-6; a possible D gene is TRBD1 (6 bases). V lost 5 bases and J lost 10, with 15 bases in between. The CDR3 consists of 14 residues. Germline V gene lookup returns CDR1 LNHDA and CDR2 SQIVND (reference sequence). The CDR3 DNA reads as TGTGCCAGTAGTCCGAGGACAGCGGACTCACCCCTCCACTTT. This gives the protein CASSPRTADSPLHF.

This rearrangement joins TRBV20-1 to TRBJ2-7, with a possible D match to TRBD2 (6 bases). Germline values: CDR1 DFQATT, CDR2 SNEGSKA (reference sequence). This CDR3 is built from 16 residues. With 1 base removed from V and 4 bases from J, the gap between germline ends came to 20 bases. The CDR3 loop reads CSARAAGRTRLYEQYF. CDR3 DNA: TGCAGTGCTAGAGCGGCGGGACGGACGAGACTTTACGAGCAGTACTTC.

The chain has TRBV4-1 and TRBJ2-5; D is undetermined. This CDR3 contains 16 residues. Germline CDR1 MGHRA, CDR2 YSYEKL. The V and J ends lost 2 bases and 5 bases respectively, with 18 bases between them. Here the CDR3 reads CASSQKRSNTVETQYF. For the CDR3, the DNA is TGCGCCAGCAGCCAAAAAAGGAGTAATACGGTGGAGACCCAGTACTTC.

CDR3 protein: CASSFRQGHPPLHF. The CDR3 nucleotides are TGTGCCAGCTCTTTCCGGCAGGGTCATCCACCCCTCCACTTT. The gene calls are TRBV7-9 and TRBJ1-6; D perhaps matches TRBD1 (5 bases). The V and J ends lost 8 bases and 11 bases respectively, with 19 bases between them. From germline, CDR1 is SEHNR and CDR2 FQNEAQ (reference sequence). The CDR3 is 14 residues long. The full variable domain, in which reference TRBV7-9 and TRBJ1-6 provide the parts outside the CDR3, is DTGVSQNPRHKITKRGQNVTFRCDPISEHNRLYWYRQTLGQGPEFLTYFQNEAQLEKSRLLSDRFSAERPKGSFSTLEIQRTEQGDSAMYLCASSFRQGHPPLHFGNGTRLTVT.

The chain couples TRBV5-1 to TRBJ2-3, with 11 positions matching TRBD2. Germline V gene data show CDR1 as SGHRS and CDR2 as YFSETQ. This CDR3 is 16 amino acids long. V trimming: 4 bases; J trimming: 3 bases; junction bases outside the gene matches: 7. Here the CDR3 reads CASSPSTSGGTDTQYF. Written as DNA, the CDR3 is TGCGCCAGCAGCCCCTCCACTAGCGGGGGTACAGATACGCAGTATTTT.

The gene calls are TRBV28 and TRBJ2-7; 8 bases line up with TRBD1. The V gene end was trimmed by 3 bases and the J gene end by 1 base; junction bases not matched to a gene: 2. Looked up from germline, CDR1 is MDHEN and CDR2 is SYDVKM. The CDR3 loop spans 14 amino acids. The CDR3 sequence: CASSFQGASYEQYF. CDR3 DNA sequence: TGTGCCAGCAGTTTTCAGGGGGCATCCTACGAGCAGTACTTC.

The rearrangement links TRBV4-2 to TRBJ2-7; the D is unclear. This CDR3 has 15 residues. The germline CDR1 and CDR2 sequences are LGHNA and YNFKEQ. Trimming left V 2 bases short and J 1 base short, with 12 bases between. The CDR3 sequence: CASSQSRVPSYEQYF. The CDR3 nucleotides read TGTGCCAGCAGCCAATCTAGAGTCCCTTCCTACGAGCAGTACTTC.

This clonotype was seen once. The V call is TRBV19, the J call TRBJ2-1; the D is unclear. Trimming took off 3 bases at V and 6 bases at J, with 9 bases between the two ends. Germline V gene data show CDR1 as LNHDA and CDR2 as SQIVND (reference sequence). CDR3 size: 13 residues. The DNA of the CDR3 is TGTGCCAGTAGTATCATGGCCCGCAATGAGCAGTTCTTC. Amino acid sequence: CASSIMARNEQFF. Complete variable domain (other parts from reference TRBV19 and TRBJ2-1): DGGITQSPKYLFRKEGQNVTLSCEQNLNHDAMYWYRQDPGQGLRLIYYSQIVNDFQKGDIAEGYSVSREKKESFPLTVTSAQKNPTAFYLCASSIMARNEQFFGPGTRLTVL.